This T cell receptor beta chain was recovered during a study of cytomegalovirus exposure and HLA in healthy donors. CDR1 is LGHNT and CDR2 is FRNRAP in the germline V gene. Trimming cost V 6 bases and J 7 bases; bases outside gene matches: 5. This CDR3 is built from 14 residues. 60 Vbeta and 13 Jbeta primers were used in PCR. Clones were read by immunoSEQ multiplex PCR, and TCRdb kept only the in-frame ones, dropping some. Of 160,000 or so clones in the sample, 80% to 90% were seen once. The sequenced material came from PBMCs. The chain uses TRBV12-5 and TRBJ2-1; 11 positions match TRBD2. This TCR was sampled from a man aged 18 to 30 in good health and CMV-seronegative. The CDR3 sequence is CASGPGTSGNEQFF. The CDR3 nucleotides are TGTGCTAGTGGCCCCGGGACTAGCGGTAATGAGCAGTTCTTC.